The source of this T cell receptor (beta chain) is a study of radiation and T cells in renal cell carcinoma. To note about this clone: Other nucleotide sequences from this sample produce the same CDR3.

The time point: blood 4 weeks post-SBRT, at nephrectomy. The treatment here: 15 Gy SBRT to primary tumor, nephrectomy 4 weeks later. Nephrectomy followed 15 Gy stereotactic body radiation by 4 weeks. Radiation-treated patients gave blood at baseline, week 2 and week 4. TCRdb's table, derived via immunoSEQ multiplex PCR, lists solely in-frame clones and lacks some. Of roughly 64,000 clones listed, over 65% are singletons. Losses at the gene ends were 1 base for V and 2 bases for J; bases not matched to a gene: 3. The CDR3 sequence is 15 residues long. Germline CDR1 and CDR2: SGHRS and YFSETQ. The source is a man aged 55 to 69 with renal cell carcinoma. The sequenced sample was blood, obtained from a patient whose treatment included radiotherapy and nephrectomy. The rearrangement uses TRBV5-1 and TRBJ1-5; 7 bases map to TRBD1. The CDR3 bases are TGCGCCAGCAGCTTGTCAGGACAGGGCAATCAGCCCCAGCATTTT. Encoded protein: CASSLSGQGNQPQHF. The full variable domain, rest sourced from reference TRBV5-1 and TRBJ1-5, is KAGVTQTPRYLIKTRGQQVTLSCSPISGHRSVSWYQQTPGQGLQFLFEYFSETQRNKGNFPGRFSGRQFSNSRSEMNVSTLELGDSALYLCASSLSGQGNQPQHFGDGTRLSIL.